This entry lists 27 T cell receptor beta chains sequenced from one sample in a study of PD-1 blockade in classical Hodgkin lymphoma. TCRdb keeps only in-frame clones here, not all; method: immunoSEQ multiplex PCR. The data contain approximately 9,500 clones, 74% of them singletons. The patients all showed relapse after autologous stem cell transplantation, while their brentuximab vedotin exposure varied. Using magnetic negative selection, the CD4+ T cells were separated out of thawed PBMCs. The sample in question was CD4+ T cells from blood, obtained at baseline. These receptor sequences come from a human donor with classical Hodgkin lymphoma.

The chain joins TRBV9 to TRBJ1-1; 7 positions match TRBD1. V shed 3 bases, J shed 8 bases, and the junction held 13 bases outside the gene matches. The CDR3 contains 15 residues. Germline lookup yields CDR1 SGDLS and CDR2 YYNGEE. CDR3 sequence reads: CASSADGGQVLEAFF. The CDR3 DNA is TGTGCCAGCAGCGCAGACGGTGGACAGGTCTTGGAAGCTTTCTTT.

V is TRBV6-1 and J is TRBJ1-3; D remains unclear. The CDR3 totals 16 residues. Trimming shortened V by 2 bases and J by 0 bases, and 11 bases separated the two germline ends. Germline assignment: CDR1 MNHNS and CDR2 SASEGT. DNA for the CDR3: TGTGCCAGCAGTGAATGGGGATCTTTCTCTGGAAACACCATATATTTT. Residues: CASSEWGSFSGNTIYF.

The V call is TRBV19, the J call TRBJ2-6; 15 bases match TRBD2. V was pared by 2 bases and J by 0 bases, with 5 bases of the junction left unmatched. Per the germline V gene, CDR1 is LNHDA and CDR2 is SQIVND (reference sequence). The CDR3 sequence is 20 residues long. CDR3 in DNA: TGTGCCAGTAGTATACCCGGACTAGCGGGGGGGTTCTCTGGGGCCAACGTCCTGACTTTC. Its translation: CASSIPGLAGGFSGANVLTF.

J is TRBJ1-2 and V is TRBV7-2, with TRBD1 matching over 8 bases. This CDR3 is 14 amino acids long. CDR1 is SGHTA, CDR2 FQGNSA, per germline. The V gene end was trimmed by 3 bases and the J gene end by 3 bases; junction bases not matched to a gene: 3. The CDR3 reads CASSLQGAYYGYTF. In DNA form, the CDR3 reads TGTGCCAGCAGCTTGCAGGGGGCGTACTATGGCTACACCTTC. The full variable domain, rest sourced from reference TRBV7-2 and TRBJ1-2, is GAGVSQSPSNKVTEKGKDVELRCDPISGHTALYWYRQSLGQGLEFLIYFQGNSAPDKSGLPSDRFSAERTGGSVSTLTIQRTQQEDSAVYLCASSLQGAYYGYTFGSGTRLTVV.

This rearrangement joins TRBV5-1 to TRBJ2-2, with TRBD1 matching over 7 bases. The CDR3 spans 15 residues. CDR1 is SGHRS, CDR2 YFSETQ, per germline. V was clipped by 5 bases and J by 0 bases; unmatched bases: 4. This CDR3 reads CASSVQGANTGELFF. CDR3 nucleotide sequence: TGCGCCAGCAGTGTTCAGGGGGCGAACACCGGGGAGCTGTTTTTT.

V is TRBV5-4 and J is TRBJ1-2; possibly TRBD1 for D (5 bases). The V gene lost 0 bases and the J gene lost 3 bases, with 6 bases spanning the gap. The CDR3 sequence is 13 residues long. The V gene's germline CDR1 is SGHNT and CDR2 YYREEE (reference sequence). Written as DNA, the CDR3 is TGTGCCAGCAGCTTGGGCAGGGACTATGGCTACACCTTC. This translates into CASSLGRDYGYTF.

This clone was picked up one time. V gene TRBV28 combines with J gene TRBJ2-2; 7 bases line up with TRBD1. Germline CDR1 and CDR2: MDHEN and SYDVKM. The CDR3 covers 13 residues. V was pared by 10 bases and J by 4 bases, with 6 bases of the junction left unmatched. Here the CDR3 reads CATDRAGTGELFF. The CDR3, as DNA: TGTGCCACCGACAGGGCGGGCACCGGGGAGCTGTTTTTT.

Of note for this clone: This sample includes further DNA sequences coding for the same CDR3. CDR3 amino acids: CASSVSGTSTDTQYF. The CDR3 region has the DNA TGTGCCAGCAGCGTCTCCGGAACTAGCACAGATACGCAGTATTTT. The rearrangement links TRBV9 to TRBJ2-3; D ambiguous. The V gene's germline CDR1 is SGDLS and CDR2 YYNGEE. The CDR3 spans 15 residues. V dropped 2 bases and J dropped 0 bases, with 10 bases sitting between them.

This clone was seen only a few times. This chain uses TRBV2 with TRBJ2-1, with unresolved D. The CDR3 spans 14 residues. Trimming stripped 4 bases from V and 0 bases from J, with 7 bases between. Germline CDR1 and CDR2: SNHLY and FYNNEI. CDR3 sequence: CASSGGSSYNEQFF. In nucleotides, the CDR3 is TGTGCCAGCAGTGGCGGAAGCTCCTACAATGAGCAGTTCTTC.

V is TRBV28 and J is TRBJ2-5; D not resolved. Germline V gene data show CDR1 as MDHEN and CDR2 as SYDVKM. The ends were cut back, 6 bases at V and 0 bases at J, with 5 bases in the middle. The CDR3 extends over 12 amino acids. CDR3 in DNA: TGTGCCAGCAGAAAGAACCAAGAGACCCAGTACTTC. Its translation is CASRKNQETQYF.

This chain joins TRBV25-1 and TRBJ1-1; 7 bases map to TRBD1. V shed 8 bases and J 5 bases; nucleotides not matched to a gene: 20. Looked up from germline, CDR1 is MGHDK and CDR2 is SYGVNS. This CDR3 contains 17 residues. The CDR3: CASQAHTGALRGTEAFF. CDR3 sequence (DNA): TGTGCCAGCCAAGCTCATACAGGGGCTCTTAGAGGGACTGAAGCTTTCTTT. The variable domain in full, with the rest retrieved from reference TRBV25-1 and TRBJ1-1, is EADIYQTPRYLVIGTGKKITLECSQTMGHDKMYWYQQDPGMELHLIHYSYGVNSTEKGDLSSESTVSRIRTEHFPLTLESARPSHTSQYLCASQAHTGALRGTEAFFGQGTRLTVV.

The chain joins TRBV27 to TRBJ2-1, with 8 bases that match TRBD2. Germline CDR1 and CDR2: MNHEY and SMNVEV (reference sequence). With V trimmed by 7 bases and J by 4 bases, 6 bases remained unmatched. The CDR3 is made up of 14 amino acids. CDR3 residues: CASKPLAAYNEQFF. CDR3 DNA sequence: TGTGCCAGCAAACCACTAGCGGCGTACAATGAGCAGTTCTTC.

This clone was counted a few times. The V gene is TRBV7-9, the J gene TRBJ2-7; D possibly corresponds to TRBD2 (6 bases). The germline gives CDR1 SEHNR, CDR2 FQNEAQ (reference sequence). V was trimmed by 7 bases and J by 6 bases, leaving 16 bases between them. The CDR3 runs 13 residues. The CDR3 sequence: CASTPKRAGEQYF. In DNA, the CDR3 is TGTGCCAGCACCCCTAAGCGGGCGGGCGAGCAGTACTTC.

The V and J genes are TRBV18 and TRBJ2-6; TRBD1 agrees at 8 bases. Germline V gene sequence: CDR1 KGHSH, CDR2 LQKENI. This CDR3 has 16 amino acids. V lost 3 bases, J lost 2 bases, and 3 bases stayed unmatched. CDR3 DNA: TGTGCCAGCTCACCTTCAGGGGGCCCTGGGGCCAACGTCCTGACTTTC. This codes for CASSPSGGPGANVLTF.

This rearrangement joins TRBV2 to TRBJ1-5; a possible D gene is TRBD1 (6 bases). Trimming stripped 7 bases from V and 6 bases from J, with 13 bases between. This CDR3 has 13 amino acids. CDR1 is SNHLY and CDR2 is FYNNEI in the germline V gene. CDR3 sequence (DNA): TGTGCCAGCATGGGGGGGCGCGGTCAGCCCCAGCATTTT. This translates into CASMGGRGQPQHF. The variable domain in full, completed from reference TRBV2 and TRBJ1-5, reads EPEVTQTPSHQVTQMGQEVILRCVPISNHLYFYWYRQILGQKVEFLVSFYNNEISEKSEIFDDQFSVERPDGSNFTLKIRSTKLEDSAMYFCASMGGRGQPQHFGDGTRLSIL.

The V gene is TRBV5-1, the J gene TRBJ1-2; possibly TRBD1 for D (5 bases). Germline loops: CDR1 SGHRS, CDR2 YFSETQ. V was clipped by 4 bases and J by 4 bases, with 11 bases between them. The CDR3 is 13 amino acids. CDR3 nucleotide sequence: TGCGCCAGCAGCCCGGGACCGTTCTATGGCTACACCTTC. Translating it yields CASSPGPFYGYTF.

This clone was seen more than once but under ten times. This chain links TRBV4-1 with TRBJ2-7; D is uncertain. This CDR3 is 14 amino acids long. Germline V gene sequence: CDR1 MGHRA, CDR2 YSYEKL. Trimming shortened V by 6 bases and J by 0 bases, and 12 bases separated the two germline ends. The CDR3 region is CASSSGLSSYEQYF. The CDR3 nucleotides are TGCGCCAGCAGTTCGGGCTTGAGCTCCTACGAGCAGTACTTC.

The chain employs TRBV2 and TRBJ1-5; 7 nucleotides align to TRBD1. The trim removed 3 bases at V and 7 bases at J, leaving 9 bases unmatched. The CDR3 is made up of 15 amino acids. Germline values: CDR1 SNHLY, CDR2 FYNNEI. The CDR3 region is CASSDFGQGDQPQHF. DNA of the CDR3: TGTGCCAGCAGTGATTTTGGCCAGGGGGACCAGCCCCAGCATTTT.

The CDR3 sequence: CASSKTGPPYNEQFF. The CDR3 region has the DNA TGTGCCAGCAGCAAGACAGGGCCCCCTTACAATGAGCAGTTCTTC. This chain connects TRBV2 to TRBJ2-1, with TRBD1 matching over 7 bases. Germline V gene lookup returns CDR1 SNHLY and CDR2 FYNNEI. V trimming: 6 bases; J trimming: 4 bases; junction bases outside the gene matches: 9. The CDR3 covers 15 residues.

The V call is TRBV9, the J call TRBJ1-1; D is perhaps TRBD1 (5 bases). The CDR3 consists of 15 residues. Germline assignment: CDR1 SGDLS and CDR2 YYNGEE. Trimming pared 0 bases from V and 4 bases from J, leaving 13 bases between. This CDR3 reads CASSVGGAEGTEAFF. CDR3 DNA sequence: TGTGCCAGCAGCGTAGGAGGGGCAGAGGGCACTGAAGCTTTCTTT.

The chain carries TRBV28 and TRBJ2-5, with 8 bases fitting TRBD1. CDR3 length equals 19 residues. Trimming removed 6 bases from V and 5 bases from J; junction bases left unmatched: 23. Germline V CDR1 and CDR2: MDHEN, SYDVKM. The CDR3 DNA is TGTGCCAGCAGCCTCGGGTGGACAGGGTTGATGGAATCCGGGGAGACCCAGTACTTC. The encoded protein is CASSLGWTGLMESGETQYF.

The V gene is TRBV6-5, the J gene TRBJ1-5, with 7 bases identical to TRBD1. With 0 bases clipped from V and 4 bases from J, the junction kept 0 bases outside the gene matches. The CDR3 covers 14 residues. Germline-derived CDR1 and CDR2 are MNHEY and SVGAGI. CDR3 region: CASSYSTGNQPQHF. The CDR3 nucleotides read TGTGCCAGCAGTTACTCGACAGGGAATCAGCCCCAGCATTTT.

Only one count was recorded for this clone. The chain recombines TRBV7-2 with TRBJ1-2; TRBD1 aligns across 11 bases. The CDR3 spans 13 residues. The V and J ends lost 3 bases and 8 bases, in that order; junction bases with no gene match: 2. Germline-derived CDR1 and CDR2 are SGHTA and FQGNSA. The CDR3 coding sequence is TGTGCCAGCAGCTTTGGGACAGGGGGGGGCTACACCTTC. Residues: CASSFGTGGGYTF. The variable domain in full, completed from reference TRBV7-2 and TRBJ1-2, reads GAGVSQSPSNKVTEKGKDVELRCDPISGHTALYWYRQSLGQGLEFLIYFQGNSAPDKSGLPSDRFSAERTGGSVSTLTIQRTQQEDSAVYLCASSFGTGGGYTFGSGTRLTVV.

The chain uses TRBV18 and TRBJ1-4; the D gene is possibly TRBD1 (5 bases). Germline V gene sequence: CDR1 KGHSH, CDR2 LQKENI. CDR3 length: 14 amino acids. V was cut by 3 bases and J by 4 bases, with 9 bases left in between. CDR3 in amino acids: CASSPTAVNEKLFF. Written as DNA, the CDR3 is TGTGCCAGCTCACCGACAGCCGTTAATGAAAAACTGTTTTTT.

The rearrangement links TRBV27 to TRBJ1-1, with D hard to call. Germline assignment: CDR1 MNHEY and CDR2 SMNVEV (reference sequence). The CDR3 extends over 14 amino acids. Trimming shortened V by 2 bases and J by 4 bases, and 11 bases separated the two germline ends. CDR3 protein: CASSLGKSLTEAFF. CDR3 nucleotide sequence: TGTGCCAGCAGTTTAGGAAAATCGCTCACTGAAGCTTTCTTT.

In nucleotides, the CDR3 is TGTGCCAGCAGCCGACTCGGACAGGGTGCAGGAAACACCATATATTTT. Its protein product is CASSRLGQGAGNTIYF. The chain recombines TRBV5-4 with TRBJ1-3, with 8 bases aligning to TRBD1. In germline, CDR1 is SGHNT, CDR2 YYREEE (reference sequence). Losses at the gene ends were 4 bases for V and 4 bases for J; bases not matched to a gene: 10. This CDR3 spans 16 amino acids.

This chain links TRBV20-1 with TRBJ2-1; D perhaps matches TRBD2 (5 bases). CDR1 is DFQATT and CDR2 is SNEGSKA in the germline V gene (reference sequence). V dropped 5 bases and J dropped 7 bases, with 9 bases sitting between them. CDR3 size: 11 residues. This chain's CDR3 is CSAETRNEQFF. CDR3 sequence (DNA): TGCAGTGCTGAAACTAGGAATGAGCAGTTCTTC.